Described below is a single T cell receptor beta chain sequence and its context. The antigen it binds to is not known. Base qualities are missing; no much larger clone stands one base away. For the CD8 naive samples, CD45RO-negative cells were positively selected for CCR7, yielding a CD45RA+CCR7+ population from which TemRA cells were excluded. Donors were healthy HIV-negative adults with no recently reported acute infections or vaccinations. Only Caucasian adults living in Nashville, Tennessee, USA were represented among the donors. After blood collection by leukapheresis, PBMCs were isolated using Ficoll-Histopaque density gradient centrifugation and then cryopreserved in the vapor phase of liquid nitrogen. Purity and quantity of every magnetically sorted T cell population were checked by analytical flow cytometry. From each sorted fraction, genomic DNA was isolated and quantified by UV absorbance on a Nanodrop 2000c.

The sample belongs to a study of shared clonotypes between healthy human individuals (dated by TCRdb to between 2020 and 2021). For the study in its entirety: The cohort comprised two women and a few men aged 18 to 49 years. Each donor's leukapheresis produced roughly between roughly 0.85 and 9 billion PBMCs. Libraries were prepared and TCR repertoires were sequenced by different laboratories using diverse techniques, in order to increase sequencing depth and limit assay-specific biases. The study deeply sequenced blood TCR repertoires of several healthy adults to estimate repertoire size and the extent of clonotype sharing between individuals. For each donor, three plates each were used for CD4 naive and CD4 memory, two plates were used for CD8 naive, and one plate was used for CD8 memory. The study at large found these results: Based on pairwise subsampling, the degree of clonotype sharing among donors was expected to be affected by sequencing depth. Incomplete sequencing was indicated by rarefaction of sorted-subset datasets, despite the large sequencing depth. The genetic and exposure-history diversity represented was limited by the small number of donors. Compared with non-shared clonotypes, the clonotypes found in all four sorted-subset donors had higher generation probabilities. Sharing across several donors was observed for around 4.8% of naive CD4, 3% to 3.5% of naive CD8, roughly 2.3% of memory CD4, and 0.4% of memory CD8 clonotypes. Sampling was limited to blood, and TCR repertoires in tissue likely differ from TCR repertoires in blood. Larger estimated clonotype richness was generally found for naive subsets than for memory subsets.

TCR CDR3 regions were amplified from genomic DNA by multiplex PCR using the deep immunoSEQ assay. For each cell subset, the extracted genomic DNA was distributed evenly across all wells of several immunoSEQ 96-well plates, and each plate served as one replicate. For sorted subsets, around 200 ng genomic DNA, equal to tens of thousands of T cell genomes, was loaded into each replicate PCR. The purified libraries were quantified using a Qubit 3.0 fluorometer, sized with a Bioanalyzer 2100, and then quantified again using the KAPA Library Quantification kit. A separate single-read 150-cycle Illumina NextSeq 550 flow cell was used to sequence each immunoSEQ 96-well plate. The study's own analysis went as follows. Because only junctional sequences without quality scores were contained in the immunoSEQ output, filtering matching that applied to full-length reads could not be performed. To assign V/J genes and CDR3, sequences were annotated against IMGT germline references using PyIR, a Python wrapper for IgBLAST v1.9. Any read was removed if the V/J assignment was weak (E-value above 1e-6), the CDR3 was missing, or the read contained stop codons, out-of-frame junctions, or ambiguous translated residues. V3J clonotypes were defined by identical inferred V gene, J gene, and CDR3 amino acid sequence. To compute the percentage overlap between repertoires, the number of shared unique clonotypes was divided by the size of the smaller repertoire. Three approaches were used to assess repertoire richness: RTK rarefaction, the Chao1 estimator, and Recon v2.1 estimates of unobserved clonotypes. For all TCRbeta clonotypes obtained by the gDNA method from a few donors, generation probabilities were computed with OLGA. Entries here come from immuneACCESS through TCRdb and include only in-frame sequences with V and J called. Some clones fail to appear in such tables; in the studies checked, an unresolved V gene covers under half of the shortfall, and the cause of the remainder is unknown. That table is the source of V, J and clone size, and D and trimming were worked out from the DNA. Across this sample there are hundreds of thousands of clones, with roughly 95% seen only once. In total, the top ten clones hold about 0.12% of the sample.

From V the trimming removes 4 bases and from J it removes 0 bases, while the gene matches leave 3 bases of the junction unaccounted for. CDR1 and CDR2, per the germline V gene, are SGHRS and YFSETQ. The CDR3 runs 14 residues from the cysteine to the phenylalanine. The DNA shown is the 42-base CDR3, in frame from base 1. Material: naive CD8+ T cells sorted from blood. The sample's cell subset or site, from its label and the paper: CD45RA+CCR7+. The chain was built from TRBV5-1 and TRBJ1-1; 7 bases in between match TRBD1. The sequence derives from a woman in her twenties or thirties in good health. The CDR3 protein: CASSQGQMNTEAFF. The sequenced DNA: TGCGCCAGCAGCCAGGGACAGATGAACACTGAAGCTTTCTTT.